A selection of T cell receptor beta chains follows, all from one sample in a study of T cell responses to AZD1222 COVID-19 vaccine. Method: immunoSEQ multiplex PCR; TCRdb's copy keeps in-frame clones and lacks some. This table has 84,000 or so clones, 70% to 90% appearing once. This material consisted of peripheral blood, taken on day 0 of AZD1222 vaccination. Source of these receptors: an adult in good health. The CDR3 runs from the conserved cysteine through the conserved F or W. D genes are given only for firm matches. Clone size appears in some rows only: once, few, many, or a class for an expanded clone.

D,J,V,size,DNA,CDR3
-,TRBJ2-7,TRBV6-5,-,TGTGCCAGCAGTTACTCTAGCTACGAGCAGTACTTC,CASSYSSYEQYF
TRBD2,TRBJ2-1,TRBV9,-,TGTGCCAGCAGCGAGACCGGGACTAGCTCCTACAATGAGCAGTTCTTC,CASSETGTSSYNEQFF
-,TRBJ2-1,TRBV2,-,TGTGCCAGCAGTGTAGAAAAGGGATCCTACAATGAGCAGTTCTTC,CASSVEKGSYNEQFF
-,TRBJ2-1,TRBV18,-,TGTGCCAGCTCACCGATGCACGGGGACTACAATGAGCAGTTCTTC,CASSPMHGDYNEQFF
-,TRBJ2-5,TRBV20-1,once,TGCAGTGCTAGGACCCAAGAGACCCAGTACTTC,CSARTQETQYF
-,TRBJ2-2,TRBV6-4,few,TGTGCCAGCAGCATGGACTTGGGGGCCGGGGAGCTGTTTTTT,CASSMDLGAGELFF
-,TRBJ1-4,TRBV7-9,-,TGTGCCAGCAGCTTAGCAGGGTTTGGGAATGAAAAACTGTTTTTT,CASSLAGFGNEKLFF
-,TRBJ1-1,TRBV5-1,-,TGCGCCAGCAGCTTGAAAGAGGGACTCACTGAAGCTTTCTTT,CASSLKEGLTEAFF
-,TRBJ1-5,TRBV6-5,-,TGTGCCAGCAGAAGACAGGCACCGGGGGCGCCCCAGCATTTT,CASRRQAPGAPQHF
-,TRBJ2-1,TRBV5-1,-,TGCGCCAGCAGCTTGGCTAGGATTGGCTATGAGCAGTTCTTC,CASSLARIGYEQFF
-,TRBJ2-5,TRBV7-2,-,TGTGCCAGCAGCTTAGCCGGGGGGCATGAGACCCAGTACTTC,CASSLAGGHETQYF
-,TRBJ2-5,TRBV19,-,TGTGCCAGTAGTATAGGTCAGGCGAGGACACAAGAGACCCAGTACTTC,CASSIGQARTQETQYF
TRBD1,TRBJ1-6,TRBV5-1,-,TGCGCCAGCAGCTTGGGGACAGGAAGCTCCTATAATTCACCCCTCCACTTT,CASSLGTGSSYNSPLHF
-,TRBJ2-2,TRBV5-8,once,TGTGCCAGCAGCGAAAGGTCCAGACCGAACACCGGGGAGCTGTTTTTT,CASSERSRPNTGELFF
-,TRBJ1-2,TRBV2,once,TGTGCCAGCAGAGGCTCGTCCCGCGGCTACACCTTC,CASRGSSRGYTF
-,TRBJ2-5,TRBV4-3,-,TGCGCCAGCAGCCCCGGAGGACCCGGGCAGGAGACCCAGTACTTC,CASSPGGPGQETQYF